This T cell receptor beta chain appears in the sequencing data of a study of control samples from healthy donors and cancer patients. TCRdb's copy holds only in-frame clones and misses some; the assay was immunoSEQ multiplex PCR. The sample yields tens of thousands of clones, 65% to 85% seen once. V was shortened by 3 bases and J by 3 bases, with 10 bases between the two germline ends. The CDR3 spans 13 residues. CDR1 is DFQATT and CDR2 is SNEGSKA in the germline V gene (reference sequence). Input material: PBMCs. The chain uses TRBV20-1 and TRBJ2-3; possible D gene TRBD2, 5 bases. This receptor was obtained from a man between 65 and 85 years old with lung cancer. CDR3 nucleotides: TGCAGTGCTAGTCCGGAGGCTACAGATACGCAGTATTTT. Protein: CSASPEATDTQYF.